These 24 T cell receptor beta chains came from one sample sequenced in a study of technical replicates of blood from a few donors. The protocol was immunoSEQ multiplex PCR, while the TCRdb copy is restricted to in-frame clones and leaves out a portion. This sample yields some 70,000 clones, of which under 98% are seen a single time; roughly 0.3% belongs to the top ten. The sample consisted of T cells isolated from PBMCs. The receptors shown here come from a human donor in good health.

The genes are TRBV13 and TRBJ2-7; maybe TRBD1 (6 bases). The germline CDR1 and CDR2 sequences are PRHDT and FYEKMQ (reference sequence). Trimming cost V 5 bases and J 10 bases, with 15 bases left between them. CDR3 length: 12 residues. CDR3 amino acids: CASSLTGREQYF. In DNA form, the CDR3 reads TGTGCCAGCAGCCTCACAGGGCGCGAACAGTACTTC.

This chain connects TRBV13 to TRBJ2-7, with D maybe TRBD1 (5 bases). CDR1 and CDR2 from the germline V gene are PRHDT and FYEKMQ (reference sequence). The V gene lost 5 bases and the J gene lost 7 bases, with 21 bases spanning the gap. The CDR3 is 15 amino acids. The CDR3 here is CASSRRPDSPTEQYF. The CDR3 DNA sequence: TGTGCCAGCAGCCGCCGGCCTGACAGCCCTACTGAGCAGTACTTC.

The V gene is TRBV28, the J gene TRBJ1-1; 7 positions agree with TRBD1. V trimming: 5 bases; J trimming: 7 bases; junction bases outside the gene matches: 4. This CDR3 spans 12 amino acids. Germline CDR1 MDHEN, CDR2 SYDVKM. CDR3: CASSADRLEAFF. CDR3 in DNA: TGTGCCAGCAGTGCGGACAGGCTTGAAGCTTTCTTT.

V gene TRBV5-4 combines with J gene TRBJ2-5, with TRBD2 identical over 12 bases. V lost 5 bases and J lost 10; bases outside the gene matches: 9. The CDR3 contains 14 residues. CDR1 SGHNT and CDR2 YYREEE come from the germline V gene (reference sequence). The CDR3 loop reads CASSYLAGGSVQYF. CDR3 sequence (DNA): TGTGCCAGCAGTTATCTAGCGGGAGGGAGTGTCCAGTACTTC.

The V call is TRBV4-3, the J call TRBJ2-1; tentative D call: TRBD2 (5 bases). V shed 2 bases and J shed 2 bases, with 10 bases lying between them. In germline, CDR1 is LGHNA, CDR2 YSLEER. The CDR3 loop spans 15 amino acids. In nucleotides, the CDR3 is TGCGCCAGCAGCCAATCAGCGGAAACCTACAATGAGCAGTTCTTC. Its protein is CASSQSAETYNEQFF.

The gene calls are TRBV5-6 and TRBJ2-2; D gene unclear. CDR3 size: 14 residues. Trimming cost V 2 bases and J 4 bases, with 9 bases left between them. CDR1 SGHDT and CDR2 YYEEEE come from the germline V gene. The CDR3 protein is CASSFPTGTGELFF. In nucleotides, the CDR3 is TGTGCCAGCAGCTTCCCAACTGGCACCGGGGAGCTGTTTTTT. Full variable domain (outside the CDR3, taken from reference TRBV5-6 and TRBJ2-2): DAGVTQSPTHLIKTRGQQVTLRCSPKSGHDTVSWYQQALGQGPQFIFQYYEEEERQRGNFPDRFSGHQFPNYSSELNVNALLLGDSALYLCASSFPTGTGELFFGEGSRLTVL.

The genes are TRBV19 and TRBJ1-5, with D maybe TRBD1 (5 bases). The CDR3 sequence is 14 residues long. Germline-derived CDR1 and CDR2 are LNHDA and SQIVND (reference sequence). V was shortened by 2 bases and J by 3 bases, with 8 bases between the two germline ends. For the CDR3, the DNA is TGTGCCAGTAGTATACGGGGGGTCAATCAGCCCCAGCATTTT. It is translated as CASSIRGVNQPQHF.

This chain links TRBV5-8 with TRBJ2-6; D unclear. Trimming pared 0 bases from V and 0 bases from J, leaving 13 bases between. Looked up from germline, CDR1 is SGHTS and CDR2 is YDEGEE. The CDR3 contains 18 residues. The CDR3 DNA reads TGTGCCAGCAGCTTGGCCGGTATATTCCTCTCTGGGGCCAACGTCCTGACTTTC. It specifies CASSLAGIFLSGANVLTF.

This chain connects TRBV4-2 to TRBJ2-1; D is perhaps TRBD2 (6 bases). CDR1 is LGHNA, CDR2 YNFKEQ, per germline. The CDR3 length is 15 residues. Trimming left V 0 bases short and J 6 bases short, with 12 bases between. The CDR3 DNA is TGTGCCAGCAGCCAAGACCGACTAGACGGCAATGAGCAGTTCTTC. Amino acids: CASSQDRLDGNEQFF.

The DNA for the CDR3 is TGTGCCAGCAGTCTACCACCCGGGGTCGACCAGCCCCAGCATTTT. Its translation: CASSLPPGVDQPQHF. This chain links TRBV6-5 with TRBJ1-5; D call uncertain. The V gene's germline CDR1 is MNHEY and CDR2 SVGAGI. V lost 5 bases to trimming and J lost 7 bases, with 18 bases between them. This CDR3 spans 15 amino acids.

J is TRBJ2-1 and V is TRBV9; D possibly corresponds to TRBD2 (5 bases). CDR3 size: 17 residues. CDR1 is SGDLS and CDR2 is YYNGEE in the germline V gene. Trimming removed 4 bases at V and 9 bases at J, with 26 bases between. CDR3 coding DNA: TGTGCCAGCAGCTCCCTCGATGTCTTTGCTAGCTTGCGTGAGCAGTTCTTC. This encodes CASSSLDVFASLREQFF.

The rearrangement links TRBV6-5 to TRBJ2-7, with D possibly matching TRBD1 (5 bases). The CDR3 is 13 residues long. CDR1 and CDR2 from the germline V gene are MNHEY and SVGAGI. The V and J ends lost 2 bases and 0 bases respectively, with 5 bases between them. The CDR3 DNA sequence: TGTGCCAGCAGTTACGACAGCTCCTACGAGCAGTACTTC. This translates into CASSYDSSYEQYF.

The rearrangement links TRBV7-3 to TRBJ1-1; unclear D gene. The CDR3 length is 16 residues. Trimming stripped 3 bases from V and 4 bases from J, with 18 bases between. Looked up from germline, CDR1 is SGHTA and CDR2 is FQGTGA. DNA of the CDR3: TGTGCCAGCAGCTTTGTTGACTTGGAACGGAGCACTGAAGCTTTCTTT. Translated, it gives CASSFVDLERSTEAFF.

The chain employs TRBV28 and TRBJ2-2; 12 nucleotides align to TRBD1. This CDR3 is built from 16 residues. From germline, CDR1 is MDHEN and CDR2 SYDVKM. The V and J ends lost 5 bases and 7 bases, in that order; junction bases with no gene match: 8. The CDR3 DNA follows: TGTGCCAGCAGTCCTTCCGGGACAGGGGGCTTCGGGGAGCTGTTTTTT. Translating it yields CASSPSGTGGFGELFF.

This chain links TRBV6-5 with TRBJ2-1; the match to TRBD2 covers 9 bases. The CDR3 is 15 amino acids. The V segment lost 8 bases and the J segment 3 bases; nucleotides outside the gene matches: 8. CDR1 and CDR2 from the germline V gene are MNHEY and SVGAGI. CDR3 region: CASCLAGKYYNEQFF. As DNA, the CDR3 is TGTGCCAGCTGCCTAGCGGGGAAATACTACAATGAGCAGTTCTTC.

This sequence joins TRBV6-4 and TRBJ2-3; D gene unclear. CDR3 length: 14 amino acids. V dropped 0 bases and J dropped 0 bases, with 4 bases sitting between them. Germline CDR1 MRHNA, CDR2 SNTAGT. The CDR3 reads CASSDSQSTDTQYF. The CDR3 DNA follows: TGTGCCAGCAGTGACTCACAGAGCACAGATACGCAGTATTTT.

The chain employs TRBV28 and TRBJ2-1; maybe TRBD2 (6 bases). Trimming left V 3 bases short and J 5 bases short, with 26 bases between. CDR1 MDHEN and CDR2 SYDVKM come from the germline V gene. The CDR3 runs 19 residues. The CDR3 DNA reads TGTGCCAGCAGTTTCCCACTTAAGACTAGTGCCGAGCACCACAATGAGCAGTTCTTC. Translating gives CASSFPLKTSAEHHNEQFF.

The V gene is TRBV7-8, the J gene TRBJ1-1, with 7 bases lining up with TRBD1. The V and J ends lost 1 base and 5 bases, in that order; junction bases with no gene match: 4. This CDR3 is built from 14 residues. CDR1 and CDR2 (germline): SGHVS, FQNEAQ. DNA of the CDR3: TGTGCCAGCAGCTTAGACAGGGGTGGGACTGAAGCTTTCTTT. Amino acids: CASSLDRGGTEAFF.

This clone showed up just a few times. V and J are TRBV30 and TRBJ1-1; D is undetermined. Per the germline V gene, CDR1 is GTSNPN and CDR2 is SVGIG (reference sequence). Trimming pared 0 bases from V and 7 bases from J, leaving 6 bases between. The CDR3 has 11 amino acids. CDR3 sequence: CAWSVYNEAFF. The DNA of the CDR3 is TGTGCCTGGAGTGTATATAATGAAGCTTTCTTT.

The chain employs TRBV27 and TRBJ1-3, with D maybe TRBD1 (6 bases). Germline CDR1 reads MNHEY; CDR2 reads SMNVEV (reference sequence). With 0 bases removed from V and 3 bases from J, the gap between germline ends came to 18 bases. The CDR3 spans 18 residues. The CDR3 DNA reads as TGTGCCAGCAGTTTATCGGGTGGTTGGGGGCTGGGTGGAAACACCATATATTTT. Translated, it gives CASSLSGGWGLGGNTIYF.

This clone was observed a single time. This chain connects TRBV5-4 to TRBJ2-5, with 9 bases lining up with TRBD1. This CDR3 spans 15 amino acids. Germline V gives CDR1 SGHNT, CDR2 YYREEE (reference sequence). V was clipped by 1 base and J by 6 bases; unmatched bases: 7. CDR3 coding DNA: TGTGCCAGCAGCTTGTTTGGGACAGGGTTAAAGACCCAGTACTTC. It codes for CASSLFGTGLKTQYF.

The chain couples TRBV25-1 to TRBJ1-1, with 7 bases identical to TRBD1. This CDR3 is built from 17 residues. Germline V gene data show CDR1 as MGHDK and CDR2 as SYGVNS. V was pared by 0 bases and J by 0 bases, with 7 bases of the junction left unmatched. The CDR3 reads CASSEYLAGGMNTEAFF. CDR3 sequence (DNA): TGTGCCAGCAGTGAATATCTAGCAGGGGGAATGAACACTGAAGCTTTCTTT.

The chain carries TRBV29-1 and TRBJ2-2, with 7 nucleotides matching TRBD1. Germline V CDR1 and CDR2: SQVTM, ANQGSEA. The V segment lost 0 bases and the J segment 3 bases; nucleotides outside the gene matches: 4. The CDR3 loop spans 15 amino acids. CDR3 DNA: TGCAGCGTTGAAGATCGCAGGGGGTACACCGGGGAGCTGTTTTTT. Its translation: CSVEDRRGYTGELFF.

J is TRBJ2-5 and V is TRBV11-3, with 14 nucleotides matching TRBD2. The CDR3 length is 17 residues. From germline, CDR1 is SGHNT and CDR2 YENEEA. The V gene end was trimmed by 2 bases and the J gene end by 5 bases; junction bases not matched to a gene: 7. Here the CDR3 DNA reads TGTGCCAGCAGCTTAAGAGGGACTAGCGGGAGATTTGAGACCCAGTACTTC. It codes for CASSLRGTSGRFETQYF.